This T cell receptor (beta chain) was profiled in a study of blood T cell repertoires in COVID-19. The wider study: Spain, Italy and the United States supplied samples that represented acute and convalescent COVID-19. Nucleic acid was either cDNA or gDNA, and it came from T cells, B-cell-depleted T cells, or PBMCs.

Original processing methods: Scientists estimated how many nucleated cells there were by amplifying reference gene primers. Produced via immunoSEQ multiplex PCR; TCRdb's table is partial and in-frame only. The V and J calls and the clone size are those of that table, but D and trimming were determined from the DNA. Of 200,000 to 250,000 clones listed, 65% to 90% are singletons. Looked up from germline, CDR1 is LNHNV and CDR2 is YYDKDF (reference sequence). V gave up 0 bases and J gave up 2 bases, with 12 bases separating them. The CDR3 totals 16 residues. The sequence was collected from a man in his fifties or sixties with active or convalescent COVID-19. The gene calls are TRBV15 and TRBJ2-3; no clear D. Source material: peripheral blood. In DNA, the CDR3 is TGTGCCACCAGCAGAGATCTGGCCGCCTTCACAGATACGCAGTATTTT. This gives the protein CATSRDLAAFTDTQYF.